These 7 T cell receptor beta chains share one sample of origin, sequenced in a study of shared clonotypes between healthy human individuals. TCRdb's table, derived via immunoSEQ multiplex PCR, lists solely in-frame clones and lacks some. The table records approximately 2,200,000 clones, approximately 94% of them present only once. Terminally differentiated effector memory CD45RA+ cells were excluded by CCR7 positive selection of CD45RO-negative cells. The material sequenced was naive CD8+ T cells from PBMCs. The receptor set was obtained from a young man in good health. Some clones in this sample may be carry-over from other donors' samples.

This chain connects TRBV27 to TRBJ2-7; 13 nucleotides line up with TRBD2. The J segment lost 5 bases and the V segment lost 5 bases, leaving 9 bases of the junction unmatched. The CDR3 is 16 amino acids. Looked up from germline, CDR1 is MNHEY and CDR2 is SMNVEV (reference sequence). In nucleotides, the CDR3 is TGTGCCAGCAGTCGCCGACTAGCGGGAGGCGTACACGAGCAGTACTTC. Amino acids: CASSRRLAGGVHEQYF.

As to this clone: The sample carries other DNA sequences with the same CDR3. The chain joins TRBV6-5 to TRBJ1-1; D ambiguous. V dropped 2 bases and J dropped 0 bases, with 4 bases sitting between them. The CDR3 sequence is 13 residues long. The germline gives CDR1 MNHEY, CDR2 SVGAGI. The CDR3: CASSYDVNTEAFF. DNA of the CDR3: TGTGCCAGCAGTTACGACGTGAACACTGAAGCTTTCTTT.

The genes are TRBV6-5 and TRBJ2-7; 8 bases agree with TRBD1. J was trimmed by 4 bases and V by 2 bases; bases with no gene match: 4. CDR1 and CDR2 (germline): MNHEY, SVGAGI. The length of the CDR3 is 14 residues. CDR3 coding DNA: TGTGCCAGCAGTTACAATCAGGGGGCTTACGAGCAGTACTTC. Its protein is CASSYNQGAYEQYF.

The rearrangement uses TRBV27 and TRBJ1-1, with D perhaps matching TRBD1 (5 bases). V was shortened by 6 bases and J by 5 bases, with 19 bases between the two germline ends. The CDR3 has 15 residues. Germline CDR1 reads MNHEY; CDR2 reads SMNVEV (reference sequence). CDR3 coding DNA: TGTGCCAGCAGGGCCGGACAAGGGGCTTTAACTGAAGCTTTCTTT. Encoded protein: CASRAGQGALTEAFF.

The V gene is TRBV4-2, the J gene TRBJ2-7; D gene ambiguous. In germline, CDR1 is LGHNA, CDR2 YNFKEQ. This CDR3 has 14 residues. The V gene lost 5 bases and the J gene lost 5 bases, with 16 bases spanning the gap. The CDR3 spells CASSSQRIADEQYF. DNA of the CDR3: TGTGCCAGCAGCTCTCAAAGGATCGCGGACGAGCAGTACTTC.

A remark on this clone: The same CDR3 can be traced to other DNA sequences in this sample. This chain uses TRBV27 with TRBJ2-3; no firm D call. CDR1 MNHEY and CDR2 SMNVEV come from the germline V gene (reference sequence). With 9 bases removed from V and 2 bases from J, the gap between germline ends came to 6 bases. This CDR3 is built from 11 residues. CDR3 nucleotides: TGTGCCAGTGGGATCACAGATACGCAGTATTTT. Amino acid sequence: CASGITDTQYF.

This chain uses TRBV9 with TRBJ2-3; tentatively, D is TRBD1 or TRBD2 (5 bases each). The CDR3 has 18 amino acids. Germline CDR1 reads SGDLS; CDR2 reads YYNGEE. The V end lost 0 bases, the J end lost 0 bases, and 17 bases lay between the germline ends. CDR3 sequence: CASSVEPGPLSSTDTQYF. The CDR3 coding sequence is TGTGCCAGCAGCGTAGAACCGGGGCCTCTCTCTAGCACAGATACGCAGTATTTT.